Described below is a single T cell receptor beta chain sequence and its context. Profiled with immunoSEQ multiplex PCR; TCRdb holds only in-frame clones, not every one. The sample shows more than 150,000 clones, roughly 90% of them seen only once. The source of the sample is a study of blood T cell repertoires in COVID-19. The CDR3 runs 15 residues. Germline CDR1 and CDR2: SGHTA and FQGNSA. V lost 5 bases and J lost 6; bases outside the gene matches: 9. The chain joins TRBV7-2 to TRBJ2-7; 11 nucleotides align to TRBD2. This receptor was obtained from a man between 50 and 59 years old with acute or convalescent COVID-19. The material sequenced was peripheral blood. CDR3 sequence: CASSLQLAGVGEQYF. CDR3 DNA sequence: TGTGCCAGCAGCCTTCAACTAGCGGGAGTTGGCGAGCAGTACTTC.